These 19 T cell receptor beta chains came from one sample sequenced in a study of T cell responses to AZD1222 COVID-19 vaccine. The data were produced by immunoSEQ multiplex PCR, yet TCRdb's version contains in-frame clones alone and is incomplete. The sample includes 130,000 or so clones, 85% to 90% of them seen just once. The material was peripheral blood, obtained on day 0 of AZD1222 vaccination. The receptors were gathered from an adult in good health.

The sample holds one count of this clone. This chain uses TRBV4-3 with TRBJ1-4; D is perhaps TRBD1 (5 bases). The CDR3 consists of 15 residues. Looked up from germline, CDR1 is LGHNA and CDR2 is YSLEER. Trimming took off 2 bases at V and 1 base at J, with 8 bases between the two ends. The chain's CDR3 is CASSQSTVTNEKLFF. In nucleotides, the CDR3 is TGCGCCAGCAGCCAATCGACAGTAACTAATGAAAAACTGTTTTTT.

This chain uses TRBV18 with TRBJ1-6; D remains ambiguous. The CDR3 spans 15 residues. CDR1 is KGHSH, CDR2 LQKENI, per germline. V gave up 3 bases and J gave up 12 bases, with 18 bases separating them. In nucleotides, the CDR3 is TGTGCCAGCTCACCCGACAAGGAGTCCGCGGGACCCCTCCACTTT. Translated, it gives CASSPDKESAGPLHF.

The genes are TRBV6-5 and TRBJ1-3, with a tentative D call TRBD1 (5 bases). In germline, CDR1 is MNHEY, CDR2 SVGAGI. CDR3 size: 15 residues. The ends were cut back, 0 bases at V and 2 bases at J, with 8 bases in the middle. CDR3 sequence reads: CASSYSPTAGNTIYF. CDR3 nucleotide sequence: TGTGCCAGCAGTTACTCCCCGACAGCTGGAAACACCATATATTTT.

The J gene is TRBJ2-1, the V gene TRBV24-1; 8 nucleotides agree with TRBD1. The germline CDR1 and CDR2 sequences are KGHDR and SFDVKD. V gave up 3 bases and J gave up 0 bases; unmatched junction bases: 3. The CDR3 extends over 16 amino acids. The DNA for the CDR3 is TGTGCCACCAGTGATCCAGACAGGGGCTCCTACAATGAGCAGTTCTTC. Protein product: CATSDPDRGSYNEQFF.

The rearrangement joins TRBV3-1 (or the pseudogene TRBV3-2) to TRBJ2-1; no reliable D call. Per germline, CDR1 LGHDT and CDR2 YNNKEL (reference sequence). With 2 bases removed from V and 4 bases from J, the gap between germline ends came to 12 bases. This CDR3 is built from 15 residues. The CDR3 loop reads CASSQQITEYNEQFF. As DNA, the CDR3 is TGTGCCAGCAGCCAACAAATTACAGAATACAATGAGCAGTTCTTC.

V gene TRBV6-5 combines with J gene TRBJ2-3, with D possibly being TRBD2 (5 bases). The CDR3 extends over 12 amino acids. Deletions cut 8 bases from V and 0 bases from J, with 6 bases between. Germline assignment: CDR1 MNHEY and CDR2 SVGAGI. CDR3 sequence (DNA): TGTGCCAGCGGAGGAAGCACAGATACGCAGTATTTT. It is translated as CASGGSTDTQYF.

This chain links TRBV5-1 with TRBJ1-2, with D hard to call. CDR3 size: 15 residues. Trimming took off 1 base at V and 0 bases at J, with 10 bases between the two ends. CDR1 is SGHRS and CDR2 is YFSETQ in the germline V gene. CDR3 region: CASSLNTEANYGYTF. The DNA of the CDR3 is TGCGCCAGCAGCTTGAATACCGAAGCTAACTATGGCTACACCTTC.

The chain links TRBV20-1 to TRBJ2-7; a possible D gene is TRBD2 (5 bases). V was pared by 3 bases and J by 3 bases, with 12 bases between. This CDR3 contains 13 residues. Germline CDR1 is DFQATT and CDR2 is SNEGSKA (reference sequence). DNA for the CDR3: TGCAGTGCTAGTAGATCCGGGATCTACGAGCAGTACTTC. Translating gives CSASRSGIYEQYF.

The CDR3 region is CASSQFGTSGHNEQFF. The CDR3, as DNA: TGTGCCAGCAGCCAATTCGGGACTAGCGGCCACAATGAGCAGTTCTTC. This chain joins TRBV11-2 and TRBJ2-1; 11 nucleotides agree with TRBD2. The germline gives CDR1 SGHAT, CDR2 FQNNGV. This CDR3 spans 16 amino acids. The V and J ends lost 5 bases and 5 bases, in that order; junction bases with no gene match: 8.

DNA of the CDR3: TGTGCCAGCAGCTTAGTCGGGGGTTATGGCTACACCTTC. Its translation is CASSLVGGYGYTF. The rearrangement joins TRBV7-2 to TRBJ1-2; perhaps TRBD1 as D (5 bases). The germline gives CDR1 SGHTA, CDR2 FQGNSA. V lost 1 base and J 5 bases, leaving 8 bases between the germline ends. The CDR3 contains 13 residues.

The CDR3 loop reads CASSLQGRGGNTIYF. The DNA of the CDR3 is TGTGCCAGCAGTTTACAGGGGAGAGGTGGAAACACCATATATTTT. The chain carries TRBV2 and TRBJ1-3, with 7 nucleotides matching TRBD1. In germline, CDR1 is SNHLY, CDR2 FYNNEI. The CDR3 is 15 residues long. After removal of 5 bases from V and 3 bases from J, the junction contained 7 bases not matched to a gene.

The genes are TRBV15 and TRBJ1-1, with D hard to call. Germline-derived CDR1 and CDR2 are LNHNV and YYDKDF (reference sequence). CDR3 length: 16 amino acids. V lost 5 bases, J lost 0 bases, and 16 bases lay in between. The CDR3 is CATSPKIRTVNTEAFF. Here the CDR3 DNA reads TGTGCCACCAGCCCTAAGATAAGGACGGTGAACACTGAAGCTTTCTTT.

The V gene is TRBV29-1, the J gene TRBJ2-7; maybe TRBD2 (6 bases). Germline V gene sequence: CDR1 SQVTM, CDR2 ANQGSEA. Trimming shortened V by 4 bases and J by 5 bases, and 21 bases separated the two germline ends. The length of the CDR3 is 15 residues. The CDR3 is CSVGGIDGGGDEQYF. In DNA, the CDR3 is TGCAGCGTTGGGGGGATCGACGGCGGCGGGGACGAGCAGTACTTC.

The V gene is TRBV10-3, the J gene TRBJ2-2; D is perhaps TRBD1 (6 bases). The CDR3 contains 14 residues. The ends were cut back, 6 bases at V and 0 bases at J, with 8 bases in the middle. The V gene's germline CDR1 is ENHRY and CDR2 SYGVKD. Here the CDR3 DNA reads TGTGCCATCAGGGGACAAGCGAACACCGGGGAGCTGTTTTTT. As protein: CAIRGQANTGELFF.

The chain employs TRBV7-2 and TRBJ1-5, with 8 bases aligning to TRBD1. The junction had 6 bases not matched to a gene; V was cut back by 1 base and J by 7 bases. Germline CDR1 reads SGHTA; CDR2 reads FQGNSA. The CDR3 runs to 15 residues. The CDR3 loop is CASSLVGQGRQPQHF. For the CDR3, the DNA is TGTGCCAGCAGCTTAGTTGGACAGGGCAGGCAGCCCCAGCATTTT.

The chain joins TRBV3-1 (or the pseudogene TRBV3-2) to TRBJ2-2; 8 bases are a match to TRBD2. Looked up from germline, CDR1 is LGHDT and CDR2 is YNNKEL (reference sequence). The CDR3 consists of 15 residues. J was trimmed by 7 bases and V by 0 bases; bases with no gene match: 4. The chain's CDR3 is CASSQDISGVGELFF. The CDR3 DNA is TGTGCCAGCAGCCAAGATATTAGCGGGGTCGGGGAGCTGTTTTTT.

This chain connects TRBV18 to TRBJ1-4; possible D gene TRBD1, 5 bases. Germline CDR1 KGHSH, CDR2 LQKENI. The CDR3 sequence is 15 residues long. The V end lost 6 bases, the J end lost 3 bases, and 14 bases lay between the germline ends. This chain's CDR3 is CASSQEGRANEKLFF. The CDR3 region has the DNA TGTGCCAGCTCTCAAGAGGGGAGGGCTAATGAAAAACTGTTTTTT.

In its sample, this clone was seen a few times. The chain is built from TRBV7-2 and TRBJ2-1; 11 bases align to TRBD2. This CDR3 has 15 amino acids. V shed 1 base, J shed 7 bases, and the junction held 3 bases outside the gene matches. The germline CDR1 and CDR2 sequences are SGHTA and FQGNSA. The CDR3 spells CASSLGPSGGNEQFF. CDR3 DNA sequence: TGTGCCAGCAGCTTAGGGCCTAGCGGGGGGAATGAGCAGTTCTTC.

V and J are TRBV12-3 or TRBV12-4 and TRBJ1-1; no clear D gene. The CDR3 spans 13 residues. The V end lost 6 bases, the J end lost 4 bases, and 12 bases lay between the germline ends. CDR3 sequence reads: CASSLSGPTEAFF. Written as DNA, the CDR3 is TGTGCCAGCAGCCTTAGCGGCCCCACTGAAGCTTTCTTT.